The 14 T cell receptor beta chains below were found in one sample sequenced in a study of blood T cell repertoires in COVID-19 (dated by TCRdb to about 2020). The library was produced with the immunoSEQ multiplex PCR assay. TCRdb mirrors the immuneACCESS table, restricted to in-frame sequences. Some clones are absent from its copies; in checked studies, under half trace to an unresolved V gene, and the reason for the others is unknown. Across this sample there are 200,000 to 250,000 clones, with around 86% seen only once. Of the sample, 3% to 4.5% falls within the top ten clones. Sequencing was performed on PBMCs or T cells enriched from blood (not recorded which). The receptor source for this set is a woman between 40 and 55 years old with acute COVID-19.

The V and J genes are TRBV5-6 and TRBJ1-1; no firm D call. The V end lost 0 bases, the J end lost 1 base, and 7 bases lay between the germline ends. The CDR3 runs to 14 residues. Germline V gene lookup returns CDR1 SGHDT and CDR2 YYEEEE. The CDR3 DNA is TGTGCCAGCAGCTTGGACAGCCGGAACACTGAAGCTTTCTTT. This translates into CASSLDSRNTEAFF.

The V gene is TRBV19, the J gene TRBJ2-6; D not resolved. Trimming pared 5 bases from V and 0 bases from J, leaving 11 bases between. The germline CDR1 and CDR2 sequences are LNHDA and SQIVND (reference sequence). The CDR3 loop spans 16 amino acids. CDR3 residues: CASSPSTGSGANVLTF. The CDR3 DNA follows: TGTGCCAGTAGTCCCTCGACTGGCTCTGGGGCCAACGTCCTGACTTTC. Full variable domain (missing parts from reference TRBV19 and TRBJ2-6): DGGITQSPKYLFRKEGQNVTLSCEQNLNHDAMYWYRQDPGQGLRLIYYSQIVNDFQKGDIAEGYSVSREKKESFPLTVTSAQKNPTAFYLCASSPSTGSGANVLTFGAGSRLTVL.

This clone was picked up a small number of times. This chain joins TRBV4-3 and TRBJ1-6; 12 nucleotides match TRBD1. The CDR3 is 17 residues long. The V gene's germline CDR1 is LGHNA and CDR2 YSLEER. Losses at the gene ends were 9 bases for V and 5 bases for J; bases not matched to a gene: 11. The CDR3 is CASCRDRGLNDNSPLHF. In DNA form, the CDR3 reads TGCGCCAGTTGCCGGGACAGGGGGCTGAACGATAATTCACCCCTCCACTTT.

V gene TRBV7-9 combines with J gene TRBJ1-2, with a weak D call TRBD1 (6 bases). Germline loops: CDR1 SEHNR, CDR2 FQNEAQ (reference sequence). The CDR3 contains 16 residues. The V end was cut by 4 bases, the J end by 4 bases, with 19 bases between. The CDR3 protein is CASSSITGLLGYGYTF. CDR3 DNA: TGTGCCAGCAGCTCGATTACAGGGCTCCTCGGCTATGGCTACACCTTC. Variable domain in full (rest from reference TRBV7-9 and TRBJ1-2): DTGVSQNPRHKITKRGQNVTFRCDPISEHNRLYWYRQTLGQGPEFLTYFQNEAQLEKSRLLSDRFSAERPKGSFSTLEIQRTEQGDSAMYLCASSSITGLLGYGYTFGSGTRLTVV.

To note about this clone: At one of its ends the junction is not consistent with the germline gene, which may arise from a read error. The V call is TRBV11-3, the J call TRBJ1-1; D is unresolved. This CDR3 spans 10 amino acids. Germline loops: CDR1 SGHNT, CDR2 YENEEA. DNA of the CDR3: TGTGCCAGCAGCTTAGATCTAGTAGTCTTT. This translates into CASSLDLVVF.

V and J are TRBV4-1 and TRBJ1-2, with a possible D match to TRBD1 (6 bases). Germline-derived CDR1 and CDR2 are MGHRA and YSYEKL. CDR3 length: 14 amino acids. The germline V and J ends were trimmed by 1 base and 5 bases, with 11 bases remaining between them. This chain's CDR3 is CASSQVQGSYGYTF. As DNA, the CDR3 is TGCGCCAGCAGCCAAGTCCAGGGGAGTTATGGCTACACCTTC.

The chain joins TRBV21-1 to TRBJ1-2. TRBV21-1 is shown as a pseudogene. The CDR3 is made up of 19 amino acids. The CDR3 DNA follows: TGTGCCAGCAGCAAAGCGCTGGGAGATGAAGCCCTCAGGGAGGATGGCTACACCTTC. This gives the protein CASSKALGDEALREDGYTF.

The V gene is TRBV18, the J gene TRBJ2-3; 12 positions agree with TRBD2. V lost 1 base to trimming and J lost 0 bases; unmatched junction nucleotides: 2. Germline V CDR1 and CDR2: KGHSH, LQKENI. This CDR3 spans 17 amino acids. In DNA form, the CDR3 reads TGTGCCAGCTCACCACGGACTAGCGGGGTGAGCACAGATACGCAGTATTTT. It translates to CASSPRTSGVSTDTQYF.

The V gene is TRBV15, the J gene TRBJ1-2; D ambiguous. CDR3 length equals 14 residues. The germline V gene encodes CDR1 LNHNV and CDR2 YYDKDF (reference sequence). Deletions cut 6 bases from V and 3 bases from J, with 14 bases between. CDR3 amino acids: CATRSGRRDYGYTF. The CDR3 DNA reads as TGTGCCACCAGAAGCGGACGCCGCGACTATGGCTACACCTTC. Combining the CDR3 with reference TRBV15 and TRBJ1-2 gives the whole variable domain DAMVIQNPRYQVTQFGKPVTLSCSQTLNHNVMYWYQQKSSQAPKLLFHYYDKDFNNEADTPDNFQSRRPNTSFCFLDIRSPGLGDTAMYLCATRSGRRDYGYTFGSGTRLTVV.

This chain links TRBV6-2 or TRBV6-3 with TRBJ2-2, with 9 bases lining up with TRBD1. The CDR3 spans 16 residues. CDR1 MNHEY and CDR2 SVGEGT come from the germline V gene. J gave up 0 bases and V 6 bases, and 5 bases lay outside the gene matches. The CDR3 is CASSQGTGTNTGELFF. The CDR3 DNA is TGTGCCAGCAGCCAAGGGACAGGGACGAACACCGGGGAGCTGTTTTTT.

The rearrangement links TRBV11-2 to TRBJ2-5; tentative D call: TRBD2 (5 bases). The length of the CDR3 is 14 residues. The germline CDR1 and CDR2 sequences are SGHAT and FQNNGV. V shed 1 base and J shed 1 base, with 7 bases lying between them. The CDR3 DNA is TGTGCCAGCAGCTTAGTCCGGGGCCAAGAGACCCAGTACTTC. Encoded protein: CASSLVRGQETQYF. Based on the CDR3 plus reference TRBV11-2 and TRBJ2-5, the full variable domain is EAGVAQSPRYKIIEKRQSVAFWCNPISGHATLYWYQQILGQGPKLLIQFQNNGVVDDSQLPKDRFSAERLKGVDSTLKIQPAKLEDSAVYLCASSLVRGQETQYFGPGTRLLVL.

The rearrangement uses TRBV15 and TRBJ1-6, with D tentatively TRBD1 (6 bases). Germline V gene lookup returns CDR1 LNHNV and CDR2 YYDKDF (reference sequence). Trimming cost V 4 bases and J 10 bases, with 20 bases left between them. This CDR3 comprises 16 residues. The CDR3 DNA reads TGTGCCACCAGCAACACCCTAGGACAGATCTTCTCACCCCTCCACTTT. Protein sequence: CATSNTLGQIFSPLHF.

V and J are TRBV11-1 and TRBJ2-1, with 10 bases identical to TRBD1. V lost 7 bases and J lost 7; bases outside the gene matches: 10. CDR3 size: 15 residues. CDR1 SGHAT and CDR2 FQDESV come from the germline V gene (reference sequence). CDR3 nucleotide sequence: TGTGCCAGCACCCGAGACAGGGGGCTCGGGAATGAGCAGTTCTTC. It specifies CASTRDRGLGNEQFF.

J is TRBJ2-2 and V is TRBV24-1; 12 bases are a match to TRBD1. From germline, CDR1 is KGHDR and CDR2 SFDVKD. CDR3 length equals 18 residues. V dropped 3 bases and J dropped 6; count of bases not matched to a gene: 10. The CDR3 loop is CATSDLRSGQGAAGELFF. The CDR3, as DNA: TGTGCCACCAGTGATCTGCGGTCGGGACAGGGGGCGGCCGGGGAGCTGTTTTTT.